Below, 24 T cell receptor beta chains from the same sample are listed, as sequenced in a study of blood T cell repertoires in COVID-19. Clones were sequenced by immunoSEQ multiplex PCR, and TCRdb holds only the in-frame ones, with some missing. This table holds approximately 390,000 clones, 88% found once. The sample taken for sequencing was PBMCs or T cells enriched from blood (not recorded which). These TCRs come from a middle-aged woman with acute COVID-19.

This chain uses TRBV11-2 with TRBJ2-7; a possible D gene is TRBD1 (6 bases). Germline CDR1 reads SGHAT; CDR2 reads FQNNGV. This CDR3 comprises 15 residues. Trimming removed 3 bases from V and 4 bases from J, with 16 bases in between. The CDR3 bases are TGTGCCAGCAGCTTCCTTGGACGGCAGGGGTACGAGCAGTACTTC. Its translation is CASSFLGRQGYEQYF.

The rearrangement uses TRBV23-1 and TRBJ1-2, with TRBD1 as a possible D gene (6 bases). TRBV23-1 is classed as an ORF, of uncertain function. The CDR3 consists of 15 residues. Trimming left V 6 bases short and J 5 bases short, with 19 bases between. DNA of the CDR3: TGCGCCAGCAGACCCGGACAGCCTTTTCGGTATGGCTACACCTTC. The encoded protein is CASRPGQPFRYGYTF.

This chain links TRBV25-1 with TRBJ1-2; possible D gene TRBD1, 5 bases. Trimming cost V 0 bases and J 6 bases, with 17 bases left between them. Germline V gene lookup returns CDR1 MGHDK and CDR2 SYGVNS. The CDR3 extends over 16 amino acids. In DNA form, the CDR3 reads TGTGCCAGCAGTGAATATTTGGCAGGGCTTGGCGATGGCTACACCTTC. Amino acids: CASSEYLAGLGDGYTF.

The chain combines TRBV24-1 with TRBJ2-7; TRBD1 is a possible D gene (7 bases). CDR1 and CDR2 from the germline V gene are KGHDR and SFDVKD. Trimming removed 2 bases from V and 2 bases from J, with 9 bases in between. The CDR3 sequence is 14 residues long. CDR3 amino acids: CATSDSGGTYEQYF. In DNA, the CDR3 is TGTGCCACCAGTGATTCAGGGGGGACCTACGAGCAGTACTTC.

This rearrangement joins TRBV5-6 to TRBJ1-2; D not certain. V was cut by 0 bases and J by 3 bases, with 12 bases left in between. The CDR3 is 15 amino acids. In germline, CDR1 is SGHDT, CDR2 YYEEEE. The CDR3 DNA reads TGTGCCAGCAGCTTGGTCGGCGGGCCGGACTATGGCTACACCTTC. This sequence encodes CASSLVGGPDYGYTF.

This clone was counted once. The V gene is TRBV6-5, the J gene TRBJ1-6; D gene uncertain. Germline-derived CDR1 and CDR2 are MNHEY and SVGAGI. V was trimmed by 7 bases and J by 7 bases, leaving 8 bases between them. There are 12 residues in the CDR3. CDR3 coding DNA: TGTGCCAGCACCGAGAGGAATTCACCCCTCCACTTT. This gives the protein CASTERNSPLHF.

V gene TRBV5-1 combines with J gene TRBJ2-5; D perhaps matches TRBD2 (5 bases). The CDR3 has 15 residues. Per germline, CDR1 SGHRS and CDR2 YFSETQ. V was clipped by 2 bases and J by 2 bases, with 13 bases between them. The CDR3 DNA follows: TGCGCCAGCAGCTTTGAGGGCAGAACGCAAGAGACCCAGTACTTC. Translation: CASSFEGRTQETQYF.

This chain uses TRBV27 with TRBJ2-2, with 15 bases that match TRBD2. The trim removed 4 bases at V and 6 bases at J, leaving 6 bases unmatched. Per the germline V gene, CDR1 is MNHEY and CDR2 is SMNVEV (reference sequence). The CDR3 sequence is 17 residues long. The CDR3 loop reads CASSSPGLAGGPGELFF. The CDR3 region has the DNA TGTGCCAGCAGTTCCCCCGGACTAGCGGGGGGGCCCGGGGAGCTGTTTTTT.

This clone occurred once. The rearrangement joins TRBV3-1 (or the pseudogene TRBV3-2) to TRBJ1-6, with 8 nucleotides matching TRBD1. Germline V gene lookup returns CDR1 LGHDT and CDR2 YNNKEL (reference sequence). V dropped 0 bases and J dropped 7; count of bases not matched to a gene: 8. This CDR3 is built from 17 residues. The CDR3 loop is CASSQDRGRTGNSPLHF. The CDR3 DNA reads TGTGCCAGCAGCCAAGATCGTGGCAGGACAGGGAATTCACCCCTCCACTTT.

The chain links TRBV9 to TRBJ2-5, with D maybe TRBD2 (6 bases). Germline CDR1 SGDLS, CDR2 YYNGEE. The CDR3 is made up of 17 amino acids. V lost 0 bases, J lost 4 bases, and 19 bases lay in between. CDR3 nucleotide sequence: TGTGCCAGCAGCGTAGGAGGTGCGGGGAGAATTGGAGAGACCCAGTACTTC. Protein product: CASSVGGAGRIGETQYF.

This chain links TRBV5-1 with TRBJ2-5, with D possibly TRBD2 on 5 matching bases. Germline V gives CDR1 SGHRS, CDR2 YFSETQ. Trimming cost V 0 bases and J 0 bases, with 12 bases left between them. The length of the CDR3 is 16 residues. CDR3: CASSLGPRGNQETQYF. The CDR3 nucleotides are TGCGCCAGCAGCTTGGGCCCCCGGGGTAACCAAGAGACCCAGTACTTC. Filled out from reference TRBV5-1 and TRBJ2-5, the complete variable domain reads KAGVTQTPRYLIKTRGQQVTLSCSPISGHRSVSWYQQTPGQGLQFLFEYFSETQRNKGNFPGRFSGRQFSNSRSEMNVSTLELGDSALYLCASSLGPRGNQETQYFGPGTRLLVL.

This chain joins TRBV11-2 and TRBJ2-6, with D possibly being TRBD1 (6 bases). Trimming stripped 5 bases from V and 0 bases from J, with 20 bases between. This CDR3 contains 19 residues. The germline CDR1 and CDR2 sequences are SGHAT and FQNNGV. CDR3 in DNA: TGTGCCAGCAGCCCGACCCGACAGGTGGCATACTCTGGGGCCAACGTCCTGACTTTC. The encoded protein is CASSPTRQVAYSGANVLTF.

The chain recombines TRBV5-4 with TRBJ2-5, with D possibly being TRBD1 (6 bases). V lost 3 bases to trimming and J lost 4 bases, with 13 bases between them. CDR3 length equals 14 residues. Germline V gives CDR1 SGHNT, CDR2 YYREEE (reference sequence). CDR3 residues: CASSSKQGPETQYF. The DNA of the CDR3 is TGTGCCAGCAGCTCCAAACAGGGTCCAGAGACCCAGTACTTC.

The chain links TRBV7-9 to TRBJ1-2; D uncertain. Germline CDR1 is SEHNR and CDR2 is FQNEAQ (reference sequence). Trimming pared 6 bases from V and 6 bases from J, leaving 14 bases between. CDR3 length: 13 residues. The CDR3 region is CASSERDFDGYTF. The CDR3, as DNA: TGTGCCAGCAGTGAACGGGATTTCGATGGCTACACCTTC.

A word on this clone: At one of its ends the junction is not consistent with the germline gene, which may arise from a read error. V is TRBV5-1 and J is TRBJ1-1; TRBD1 is a possible D gene (5 bases). Germline assignment: CDR1 SGHRS and CDR2 YFSETQ. The CDR3 runs to 13 residues. The CDR3 is CATSRQGGTEAFF. The CDR3 DNA reads TGCGCCACCAGCAGGCAGGGTGGGACTGAAGCTTTCTTT. Using reference TRBV5-1 and TRBJ1-1 for the parts outside the CDR3, the full variable domain is KAGVTQTPRYLIKTRGQQVTLSCSPISGHRSVSWYQQTPGQGLQFLFEYFSETQRNKGNFPGRFSGRQFSNSRSEMNVSTLELGDSALYLCATSRQGGTEAFFGQGTRLTVV.

The chain links TRBV9 to TRBJ1-4; possibly TRBD1 for D (6 bases). Germline CDR1 is SGDLS and CDR2 is YYNGEE. The CDR3 loop spans 15 amino acids. V dropped 4 bases and J dropped 0 bases, with 10 bases sitting between them. The CDR3 protein is CASSPRTATNEKLFF. DNA of the CDR3: TGTGCCAGCAGCCCCAGGACAGCAACTAATGAAAAACTGTTTTTT. The complete variable domain, with remaining parts taken from reference TRBV9 and TRBJ1-4, reads DSGVTQTPKHLITATGQRVTLRCSPRSGDLSVYWYQQSLDQGLQFLIQYYNGEERAKGNILERFSAQQFPDLHSELNLSSLELGDSALYFCASSPRTATNEKLFFGSGTQLSVL.

This clone was detected once. V is TRBV2 and J is TRBJ2-7; 7 bases line up with TRBD1. The CDR3 is 14 residues long. Germline V gene lookup returns CDR1 SNHLY and CDR2 FYNNEI. V gave up 7 bases and J gave up 3 bases; unmatched junction bases: 9. CDR3 loop: CASKDSGQNYEQYF. As DNA, the CDR3 is TGTGCCAGCAAGGATTCGGGACAGAACTACGAGCAGTACTTC. Based on the CDR3 plus reference TRBV2 and TRBJ2-7, the full variable domain is EPEVTQTPSHQVTQMGQEVILRCVPISNHLYFYWYRQILGQKVEFLVSFYNNEISEKSEIFDDQFSVERPDGSNFTLKIRSTKLEDSAMYFCASKDSGQNYEQYFGPGTRLTVT.

This chain uses TRBV7-9 with TRBJ1-3; D is possibly TRBD1 (5 bases). The CDR3 extends over 14 amino acids. V dropped 5 bases and J dropped 3 bases, with 11 bases sitting between them. The germline gives CDR1 SEHNR, CDR2 FQNEAQ (reference sequence). The CDR3 loop is CASSRPGIGNTIYF. The CDR3 nucleotides are TGTGCCAGCAGCCGACCAGGGATTGGAAACACCATATATTTT.

This chain uses TRBV25-1 with TRBJ1-1; D gene unclear. The V and J ends lost 4 bases and 0 bases respectively, with 9 bases between them. The CDR3 has 14 amino acids. Germline loops: CDR1 MGHDK, CDR2 SYGVNS. Here the CDR3 reads CASSVGSLNTEAFF. Written as DNA, the CDR3 is TGTGCCAGCAGTGTCGGGTCGTTGAACACTGAAGCTTTCTTT.

The chain recombines TRBV7-9 with TRBJ1-6, with D perhaps TRBD1 (5 bases). The CDR3 covers 13 residues. The V gene's germline CDR1 is SEHNR and CDR2 FQNEAQ (reference sequence). With 5 bases removed from V and 9 bases from J, the gap between germline ends came to 11 bases. The CDR3 DNA follows: TGTGCCAGCAGCCGAGACAGTGTTTCACCCCTCCACTTT. Its protein product is CASSRDSVSPLHF.

The V call is TRBV5-6, the J call TRBJ2-7, with a possible D match to TRBD2 (5 bases). Germline CDR1 is SGHDT and CDR2 is YYEEEE. CDR3 length equals 14 residues. Trimming cost V 4 bases and J 7 bases, with 18 bases left between them. The CDR3 DNA reads as TGTGCCAGCAGCCGACTGGAGGTAAGGTTGGAGCAGTACTTC. Translating it yields CASSRLEVRLEQYF.

This clone appeared a single time. This sequence joins TRBV18 and TRBJ2-7, with 15 bases fitting TRBD2. This CDR3 spans 15 amino acids. Per germline, CDR1 KGHSH and CDR2 LQKENI. The V segment lost 5 bases and the J segment 5 bases; nucleotides outside the gene matches: 4. As DNA, the CDR3 is TGTGCCAGCTCAGGACTAGCGGGGGGGCCCGACGAGCAGTACTTC. Residues: CASSGLAGGPDEQYF.

V is TRBV29-1 and J is TRBJ2-2, with TRBD2 matching 14 bases. From germline, CDR1 is SQVTM and CDR2 ANQGSEA. The length of the CDR3 is 16 residues. The V gene end was trimmed by 5 bases and the J gene end by 4 bases; junction bases not matched to a gene: 6. The chain's CDR3 is CSVRTSGGTATGELFF. Here the CDR3 DNA reads TGCAGCGTTAGGACTAGCGGGGGGACGGCCACCGGGGAGCTGTTTTTT.

This chain joins TRBV18 and TRBJ2-3; the match to TRBD2 covers 10 bases. V shed 4 bases and J 0 bases; nucleotides not matched to a gene: 7. Looked up from germline, CDR1 is KGHSH and CDR2 is LQKENI. This CDR3 has 17 residues. In DNA form, the CDR3 reads TGTGCCAGCTCACTAGCGGTACTAGCGGGGAGCACAGATACGCAGTATTTT. This translates into CASSLAVLAGSTDTQYF.